This entry lists 32 T cell receptor beta chains sequenced from one sample in a study of identical twins. MiXCR, run by TCRdb on the 5' RACE reads, gives a single entry per CDR3 protein. The table shows about 520,000 distinct CDR3 sequences, with under 25% occurring only once. The data also belong to a second study, concerning T cells expressing NK-cell markers.

Sequencing was done on a sample of CD4+ T cells sorted from blood. The receptors here all came from a woman younger than 35 in good health.

This clonotype was seen only a few times. This sequence joins TRBV20-1 and TRBJ2-7, with D possibly matching TRBD1 (6 bases). The CDR3 runs to 12 residues. Germline CDR1 DFQATT, CDR2 SNEGSKA (reference sequence). V dropped 6 bases and J dropped 5 bases, with 14 bases sitting between them. In DNA form, the CDR3 reads TGCAGTGCCCCTGGCAGGGGCCACGAGCAGTACTTC. This gives the protein CSAPGRGHEQYF.

This clonotype appeared a few times. V and J are TRBV12-5 and TRBJ2-7, with 9 nucleotides matching TRBD1. The V segment lost 7 bases and the J segment 3 bases; nucleotides outside the gene matches: 7. Germline assignment: CDR1 LGHNT and CDR2 FRNRAP. This CDR3 region has 14 residues. The chain's CDR3 is CASALGDRDYEQYF. In DNA, the CDR3 is TGTGCTAGTGCCTTAGGGGACAGGGACTACGAGCAGTACTTC.

This clonotype was detected a few times. The rearrangement links TRBV27 to TRBJ2-1, with 9 bases fitting TRBD1. Germline V lookup: CDR1 MNHEY, CDR2 SMNVEV (reference sequence). The ends lost 6 bases at V and 10 bases at J; junction bases unmatched: 13. The CDR3 extends over 15 amino acids. CDR3 DNA sequence: TGTGCCAGCAGCCCCCGGACAGGGGTAAACGGAGAGCAGTTCTTC. Translated: CASSPRTGVNGEQFF.

This clonotype has ten or more counts. The rearrangement uses TRBV7-3 and TRBJ2-3; D is unresolved. V lost 11 bases and J 5 bases, leaving 8 bases between the germline ends. Germline assignment: CDR1 SGHTA and CDR2 FQGTGA. The CDR3 runs to 10 residues. The CDR3 bases are TGTGCCCCCTGGGGAGATACGCAGTATTTT. This translates into CAPWGDTQYF.

The CDR3 nucleotides are TGTGCCAGCAGCCAGGGGGGTGTATTCCAAGATACGCAGTATTTT. It codes for CASSQGGVFQDTQYF. This rearrangement joins TRBV7-3 to TRBJ2-3; weak D call: TRBD1 (7 bases). The ends were cut back, 5 bases at V and 5 bases at J, with 17 bases in the middle. Germline CDR1 and CDR2: SGHTA and FQGTGA. The CDR3 spans 15 residues.

The gene calls are TRBV3-1 and TRBJ2-1, with D possibly being TRBD2 (6 bases). Trimming stripped 0 bases from V and 10 bases from J, with 19 bases between. Germline V gene lookup returns CDR1 LGHDT and CDR2 YNNKEL (reference sequence). The CDR3 runs to 16 residues. The CDR3 reads CASSQEGRAGIGEQFF. CDR3 sequence (DNA): TGTGCCAGCAGCCAAGAAGGACGGGCGGGGATAGGGGAGCAGTTCTTC.

The J gene is TRBJ2-1, the V gene TRBV7-2, with a possible D match to TRBD1 (6 bases). V was shortened by 10 bases and J by 0 bases, with 16 bases between the two germline ends. Germline loops: CDR1 SGHTA, CDR2 FQGNSA. The CDR3 totals 15 residues. CDR3 region: CATKETGYSYNEQFF. Written as DNA, the CDR3 is TGTGCCACCAAGGAAACAGGGTACTCCTACAATGAGCAGTTCTTC.

This clonotype turned up a few times. The chain couples TRBV5-1 to TRBJ2-7, with TRBD1 as a possible D gene (5 bases). Between the trimmed V and J ends, which lost 4 bases and 5 bases, there was a span of 16 bases. CDR3 length equals 14 residues. CDR1 and CDR2 (germline): SGHRS, YFSETQ. CDR3 nucleotides: TGCGCCAGCAGCCCGGATCAGGGTCTCCACGAGCAGTACTTC. This sequence encodes CASSPDQGLHEQYF.

The chain joins TRBV30 to TRBJ1-1, with no clear D. In germline, CDR1 is GTSNPN, CDR2 SVGIG (reference sequence). The CDR3 runs to 12 residues. Trimming pared 0 bases from V and 13 bases from J, leaving 15 bases between. The DNA for the CDR3 is TGTGCCTGGAGTGTACCTAGCGGTGGGTATTTCTTT. This encodes CAWSVPSGGYFF.

The genes are TRBV20-1 and TRBJ2-2, with D unresolved. The CDR3 is 16 amino acids. Germline CDR1 and CDR2: DFQATT and SNEGSKA (reference sequence). Trimming left V 2 bases short and J 7 bases short, with 20 bases between. CDR3 protein: CSARSHVAVGYGELFF. The CDR3 DNA reads TGCAGTGCTAGATCTCACGTGGCCGTTGGGTACGGGGAGCTGTTTTTT.

This chain joins TRBV5-1 and TRBJ1-2; no definite D call. The CDR3 runs 14 residues. Per the germline V gene, CDR1 is SGHRS and CDR2 is YFSETQ. Trimming stripped 2 bases from V and 2 bases from J, with 10 bases between. The CDR3 protein is CASSLRPENYGYTF. DNA for the CDR3: TGCGCCAGCAGCTTACGACCCGAAAACTATGGCTACACCTTC. Complete variable domain (other parts from reference TRBV5-1 and TRBJ1-2): KAGVTQTPRYLIKTRGQQVTLSCSPISGHRSVSWYQQTPGQGLQFLFEYFSETQRNKGNFPGRFSGRQFSNSRSEMNVSTLELGDSALYLCASSLRPENYGYTFGSGTRLTVV.

This clonotype was observed many times. CDR3 sequence: CASSVSLWETQYF. CDR3 nucleotides: TGTGCCAGCAGCGTAAGTCTGTGGGAGACCCAGTACTTC. The chain joins TRBV9 to TRBJ2-5; D is ambiguous. The V gene lost 1 base and the J gene lost 5 bases, with 9 bases spanning the gap. Germline V gene data show CDR1 as SGDLS and CDR2 as YYNGEE. The length of the CDR3 is 13 residues.

CDR3 nucleotide sequence: TGTGCCTGGAGCCTAGTTTGGGCTAGCGGGAGCCTCAGTGAGCAGTTCTTC. This encodes CAWSLVWASGSLSEQFF. The rearrangement links TRBV30 to TRBJ2-1; 10 bases match TRBD2. Trimming cost V 3 bases and J 9 bases; bases outside gene matches: 17. CDR3 length equals 17 residues. CDR1 is GTSNPN, CDR2 SVGIG, per germline (reference sequence).

The genes are TRBV20-1 and TRBJ1-1; D possibly corresponds to TRBD1 (5 bases). CDR3 length equals 12 residues. V gave up 0 bases and J gave up 7 bases, with 9 bases separating them. CDR1 DFQATT and CDR2 SNEGSKA come from the germline V gene (reference sequence). The CDR3 region has the DNA TGCAGTGCTAGAGAACGGGGGGTTGAAGCTTTCTTT. It codes for CSARERGVEAFF.

This clonotype occurred a few times. The rearrangement joins TRBV7-8 to TRBJ2-1; tentative D call: TRBD1 (5 bases). Germline-derived CDR1 and CDR2 are SGHVS and FQNEAQ. The CDR3 length is 14 residues. V was clipped by 5 bases and J by 6 bases, with 14 bases between them. The CDR3: CASSHLGAINEQFF. The CDR3 DNA reads TGTGCCAGCAGCCACCTTGGGGCCATCAATGAGCAGTTCTTC.

The chain recombines TRBV9 with TRBJ2-1; D gene ambiguous. CDR3 length equals 16 residues. Trimming shortened V by 2 bases and J by 6 bases, and 18 bases separated the two germline ends. Looked up from germline, CDR1 is SGDLS and CDR2 is YYNGEE. CDR3 nucleotide sequence: TGTGCCAGCAGCGTCAACCACTTGAGCCGATCCAATGAGCAGTTCTTC. Its protein product is CASSVNHLSRSNEQFF.

The V gene is TRBV15, the J gene TRBJ2-3; weak D call: TRBD2 (5 bases). Germline V gene sequence: CDR1 LNHNV, CDR2 YYDKDF (reference sequence). The V end lost 3 bases, the J end lost 5 bases, and 15 bases lay between the germline ends. The CDR3 is 15 residues long. In nucleotides, the CDR3 is TGTGCCACCAGCAGGAGGGCCGGAGAAGGAGATACGCAGTATTTT. This sequence encodes CATSRRAGEGDTQYF.

This clonotype has a handful of counts. This chain joins TRBV7-9 and TRBJ2-1, with 9 positions matching TRBD1. With V trimmed by 5 bases and J by 5 bases, 7 bases remained unmatched. The germline gives CDR1 SEHNR, CDR2 FQNEAQ (reference sequence). This CDR3 contains 15 residues. The CDR3 region is CASSPTGQGDNEQFF. As DNA, the CDR3 is TGTGCCAGCAGCCCCACGGGACAGGGAGACAATGAGCAGTTCTTC.

This clonotype was picked up a small number of times. The chain combines TRBV5-1 with TRBJ2-3; TRBD1 is a possible D gene (6 bases). The CDR3 length is 15 residues. With 3 bases removed from V and 11 bases from J, the gap between germline ends came to 22 bases. Germline values: CDR1 SGHRS, CDR2 YFSETQ. The DNA of the CDR3 is TGCGCCAGCAGCTCACAGGGTGGGGCCGAAACAGGGCAGTATTTT. This sequence encodes CASSSQGGAETGQYF.

This clonotype appeared a single time. Since a far larger clone is one base different, this is likely a read error. Because it lacks the conserved phenylalanine or tryptophan at the end, this CDR3 is likely a read error. The chain links TRBV12-3 or TRBV12-4 to TRBJ2-1; D gene unclear. With 5 bases removed from V and 7 bases from J, the gap between germline ends came to 6 bases. This CDR3 has 11 amino acids. The CDR3 coding sequence is TGTGCCAGCAGTCTAGATAATGAGCAGTTCCTC. Residues: CASSLDNEQFL.

The chain uses TRBV7-7 and TRBJ2-1; 9 bases agree with TRBD2. V shed 1 base and J 7 bases; nucleotides not matched to a gene: 5. The CDR3 has 15 amino acids. Germline V gene data show CDR1 as SSHAT and CDR2 as FNYEAQ (reference sequence). In nucleotides, the CDR3 is TGTGCCAGCAGCTTAGGGGGCGGGAGGGGTAATGAGCAGTTCTTC. As protein: CASSLGGGRGNEQFF.

A few counts support this clonotype. The chain uses TRBV7-2 and TRBJ2-1; 10 positions match TRBD2. J lost 4 bases, V lost 3 bases, and 3 bases had no gene match. The CDR3 sequence is 15 residues long. Germline CDR1 SGHTA, CDR2 FQGNSA. The CDR3: CASSFGLAVYNEQFF. CDR3 DNA: TGTGCCAGCAGCTTCGGACTAGCGGTATACAATGAGCAGTTCTTC.

This clonotype was counted a few times. The chain links TRBV12-3 or TRBV12-4 to TRBJ2-1; D is uncertain. The CDR3 has 13 residues. Trimming left V 2 bases short and J 9 bases short, with 11 bases between. The CDR3: CASSLPPQAEQFF. The CDR3, as DNA: TGTGCCAGCAGTTTACCCCCCCAGGCTGAGCAGTTCTTC.

In this sample, this clonotype turned up a few times. The rearrangement links TRBV20-1 to TRBJ2-7; TRBD1 matches at 8 bases. This CDR3 spans 15 amino acids. The germline CDR1 and CDR2 sequences are DFQATT and SNEGSKA (reference sequence). With 4 bases clipped from V and 3 bases from J, the junction kept 11 bases outside the gene matches. The CDR3 bases are TGCAGTGCTACCTCCGACAGGGGTAAAAACTACGAGCAGTACTTC. As protein: CSATSDRGKNYEQYF.

This clonotype was seen a few times. One end of the junction does not line up with germline, which may come from a read error. This chain links TRBV6-2 or TRBV6-3 with TRBJ2-1; 9 positions agree with TRBD2. Germline V gives CDR1 MNHEY, CDR2 SVGEGT. This CDR3 is built from 11 residues. The CDR3: CASSGSGRALF. CDR3 coding DNA: TGTGCCAGCAGCGGTAGCGGGAGAGCGCTTTTC.

This clonotype was counted between two and nine times. V gene TRBV7-3 combines with J gene TRBJ2-3; TRBD2 is a possible D gene (5 bases). In germline, CDR1 is SGHTA, CDR2 FQGTGA. The germline V and J ends were trimmed by 5 bases and 3 bases, with 12 bases remaining between them. This CDR3 spans 14 amino acids. The CDR3 sequence is CASSELEWTDTQYF. The CDR3 DNA sequence: TGTGCCAGCAGCGAACTAGAGTGGACAGATACGCAGTATTTT. The whole variable domain, filled in from reference TRBV7-3 and TRBJ2-3, reads GAGVSQTPSNKVTEKGKYVELRCDPISGHTALYWYRQSLGQGPEFLIYFQGTGAADDSGLPNDRFFAVRPEGSVSTLKIQRTERGDSAVYLCASSELEWTDTQYFGPGTRLTVL.

This clonotype showed up just a few times. The chain carries TRBV10-3 and TRBJ2-6; D not certain. V lost 4 bases and J lost 2, with 6 bases in between. Germline CDR1 and CDR2: ENHRY and SYGVKD. The CDR3 contains 14 residues. DNA of the CDR3: TGTGCCATCAGTGTCCCTACTGGGGCCAACGTCCTGACTTTC. It encodes CAISVPTGANVLTF.

Written as DNA, the CDR3 is TGTGCCTGGAGTACACTATACACAGATACGCAGTATTTT. Amino acids: CAWSTLYTDTQYF. The chain is built from TRBV30 and TRBJ2-3; no definite D call. V shed 2 bases and J shed 2 bases, with 8 bases lying between them. The V gene's germline CDR1 is GTSNPN and CDR2 SVGIG (reference sequence). CDR3 size: 13 residues.

The genes are TRBV19 and TRBJ1-1; D not certain. This CDR3 contains 11 residues. V gave up 7 bases and J gave up 8 bases, with 11 bases separating them. Germline CDR1 and CDR2: LNHDA and SQIVND (reference sequence). This CDR3 is CASIGRLEAFF. The DNA of the CDR3 is TGTGCCAGTATCGGTAGACTCGAAGCTTTCTTT.

This clonotype turned up a few times. The chain combines TRBV7-9 with TRBJ2-7; TRBD2 is a possible D gene (6 bases). Per the germline V gene, CDR1 is SEHNR and CDR2 is FQNEAQ (reference sequence). Trimming shortened V by 3 bases and J by 0 bases, and 9 bases separated the two germline ends. The CDR3 contains 14 residues. CDR3 nucleotide sequence: TGTGCCAGCAGCTTCGAGCGGGCCTCCTACGAGCAGTACTTC. Translation gives CASSFERASYEQYF. Full variable domain (remainder filled in from reference TRBV7-9 and TRBJ2-7): DTGVSQNPRHKITKRGQNVTFRCDPISEHNRLYWYRQTLGQGPEFLTYFQNEAQLEKSRLLSDRFSAERPKGSFSTLEIQRTEQGDSAMYLCASSFERASYEQYFGPGTRLTVT.

This clonotype came up a few times. The chain carries TRBV6-5 and TRBJ1-1; the D gene is possibly TRBD1 (5 bases). Trimming removed 0 bases from V and 8 bases from J, with 10 bases in between. This CDR3 has 13 residues. CDR1 MNHEY and CDR2 SVGAGI come from the germline V gene. The CDR3 sequence is CASSYSWGLEAFF. CDR3 DNA sequence: TGTGCCAGCAGTTACTCGTGGGGACTAGAAGCTTTCTTT.

The chain couples TRBV20-1 to TRBJ1-2; D perhaps matches TRBD1 (6 bases). CDR1 and CDR2 (germline): DFQATT, SNEGSKA (reference sequence). V lost 2 bases and J lost 4, with 11 bases in between. This CDR3 has 13 residues. CDR3 in amino acids: CSARTGQIYGYTF. DNA for the CDR3: TGCAGTGCTAGAACTGGACAGATCTATGGCTACACCTTC.